This T cell receptor beta chain stems from a study of T cells in Graves' hyperthyroidism and ophthalmopathy. Trimming stripped 1 base from V and 1 base from J, with 16 bases between. Germline values: CDR1 SGHTA, CDR2 FQGNSA. The CDR3 covers 17 residues. Diagnostic assessment was based on clinical symptoms, serum thyroxine and TRAb, thyroid ultrasound and orbital computed tomography. RNA transcripts served as the template for amplifying TCR beta CDR3 regions. Primed by the HTBI set, a first-round RT-PCR was run on the TCR CDR3. MiXCR was run by TCRdb on the multiplex PCR reads, yielding one entry per CDR3 protein. Here the sample spans a few hundred thousand distinct CDR3 sequences, 15% to 20% being singletons.

This chain joins TRBV7-2 and TRBJ2-5; D call uncertain. The sequence derives from an older woman with Graves' ophthalmopathy. The sample was blood. The CDR3 sequence is CASSLVVRAFSQETQYF. DNA for the CDR3: TGTGCCAGCAGCTTAGTGGTGCGCGCCTTCTCCCAAGAGACCCAGTACTTC.